This entry lists 14 T cell receptor beta chains sequenced from one sample in a study of shared clonotypes between healthy human individuals. The method was immunoSEQ multiplex PCR; TCRdb's version includes in-frame clones alone and lacks a portion of them. Of about 1.5 million clones listed, under 99% are singletons. The material sequenced was naive CD4+ T cells sorted from blood. Subset: CD45RA+ positively selected. Receptor source: a man aged 25 to 40 in good health.

This chain uses TRBV9 with TRBJ2-2, with D unclear. The CDR3 length is 14 residues. V lost 1 base and J 4 bases, leaving 8 bases between the germline ends. CDR1 is SGDLS and CDR2 is YYNGEE in the germline V gene. The CDR3 DNA sequence: TGTGCCAGCAGCGTACAGATCGGCACCGGGGAGCTGTTTTTT. Translated, it gives CASSVQIGTGELFF.

V usage is TRBV27 and J usage is TRBJ1-5; 8 bases agree with TRBD1. Germline V gene data show CDR1 as MNHEY and CDR2 as SMNVEV (reference sequence). This CDR3 contains 16 residues. V shed 3 bases, J shed 0 bases, and the junction held 4 bases outside the gene matches. The CDR3 sequence: CASSLTGDYSNQPQHF. In nucleotides, the CDR3 is TGTGCCAGCAGTTTGACAGGGGATTATAGCAATCAGCCCCAGCATTTT.

The chain combines TRBV5-1 with TRBJ2-1; D is perhaps TRBD1 (5 bases). Trimming left V 1 base short and J 6 bases short, with 8 bases between. This CDR3 comprises 13 residues. The germline V gene encodes CDR1 SGHRS and CDR2 YFSETQ. The CDR3 sequence is CASSLRQTNEQFF. The CDR3 DNA reads as TGCGCCAGCAGCTTGCGACAGACCAATGAGCAGTTCTTC.

This chain uses TRBV10-1 with TRBJ1-2, with D possibly being TRBD1 (5 bases). V was trimmed by 3 bases and J by 6 bases, leaving 11 bases between them. The germline gives CDR1 WNHNN, CDR2 SYGVQD (reference sequence). There are 13 residues in the CDR3. CDR3 coding DNA: TGCGCCAGCAGTGACGGCCTAGGGGATGGCTACACCTTC. Translated: CASSDGLGDGYTF.

Turning to this clone: The same CDR3 arises from other DNA sequences in this sample as well. The rearrangement joins TRBV7-6 to TRBJ2-7; 9 nucleotides line up with TRBD1. The V gene's germline CDR1 is SGHVS and CDR2 FNYEAQ. Trimming took 1 base from V and 2 from J; bases not matched to a gene: 0. The CDR3 runs 14 residues. In DNA, the CDR3 is TGTGCCAGCAGCTTAGGGACAGGGGCCTACGAGCAGTACTTC. Translation gives CASSLGTGAYEQYF.

This clone was counted between two and nine times. Other DNA sequences in this sample translate to the same CDR3. V usage is TRBV5-1 and J usage is TRBJ2-1; 11 bases align to TRBD2. The ends lost 4 bases at V and 3 bases at J; junction bases unmatched: 3. Germline V lookup: CDR1 SGHRS, CDR2 YFSETQ. The CDR3 contains 15 residues. In DNA, the CDR3 is TGCGCCAGCAGCACGGGACTAGCGGACTACAATGAGCAGTTCTTC. As protein: CASSTGLADYNEQFF.

The chain employs TRBV5-4 and TRBJ2-1; D is ambiguous. This CDR3 has 15 residues. V was trimmed by 3 bases and J by 0 bases, leaving 10 bases between them. Per the germline V gene, CDR1 is SGHNT and CDR2 is YYREEE (reference sequence). The CDR3 sequence is CASSSLGGSYNEQFF. The CDR3 DNA reads as TGTGCCAGCAGCTCCCTTGGCGGCTCCTACAATGAGCAGTTCTTC. The variable domain in full, completed from reference TRBV5-4 and TRBJ2-1, reads ETGVTQSPTHLIKTRGQQVTLRCSSQSGHNTVSWYQQALGQGPQFIFQYYREEENGRGNFPPRFSGLQFPNYSSELNVNALELDDSALYLCASSSLGGSYNEQFFGPGTRLTVL.

The gene calls are TRBV5-1 and TRBJ2-7, with a possible D match to TRBD2 (6 bases). Germline lookup yields CDR1 SGHRS and CDR2 YFSETQ. The CDR3 is 14 amino acids. Trimming removed 9 bases from V and 0 bases from J, with 16 bases in between. CDR3 nucleotide sequence: TGCGCCACCAGACCGAGGCGGGACTCCTACGAGCAGTACTTC. Translation gives CATRPRRDSYEQYF.

The chain links TRBV28 to TRBJ2-1; D is perhaps TRBD1 (6 bases). Trimming took off 2 bases at V and 7 bases at J, with 12 bases between the two ends. Germline V gene sequence: CDR1 MDHEN, CDR2 SYDVKM. The CDR3 spans 14 residues. CDR3 nucleotides: TGTGCCAGCAGTTTAAACAGGGAAGGGAATGAGCAGTTCTTC. It translates to CASSLNREGNEQFF.

The chain recombines TRBV15 with TRBJ2-3; D is unclear. The CDR3 is 14 residues long. CDR1 is LNHNV, CDR2 YYDKDF, per germline (reference sequence). Trimming pared 1 base from V and 5 bases from J, leaving 10 bases between. The CDR3 DNA reads TGTGCCACCAGCAGAGTCCTGGGTGGAGATACGCAGTATTTT. Translating it yields CATSRVLGGDTQYF.

The chain recombines TRBV6-5 with TRBJ1-1; D might be TRBD1 (6 bases). From germline, CDR1 is MNHEY and CDR2 SVGAGI. The CDR3 covers 14 residues. V was cut by 5 bases and J by 6 bases, with 16 bases left in between. The CDR3 nucleotides are TGTGCCAGCAGTCGACTCAGGGGTAACGCTGAAGCTTTCTTT. This encodes CASSRLRGNAEAFF.

The chain uses TRBV30 and TRBJ2-7; 8 nucleotides align to TRBD2. This CDR3 is built from 13 residues. CDR1 is GTSNPN, CDR2 SVGIG, per germline (reference sequence). The junction had 7 bases not matched to a gene; V was cut back by 5 bases and J by 4 bases. CDR3 amino acids: CAWSGGRLYEQYF. CDR3 DNA sequence: TGTGCCTGGTCTGGCGGGAGGTTATACGAGCAGTACTTC.

V usage is TRBV4-1 and J usage is TRBJ2-2, with D uncertain. Germline V gene data show CDR1 as MGHRA and CDR2 as YSYEKL. The CDR3 extends over 16 amino acids. Trimming cost V 0 bases and J 0 bases, with 8 bases left between them. CDR3 sequence: CASSQEFPANTGELFF. In DNA, the CDR3 is TGCGCCAGCAGCCAAGAGTTTCCAGCGAACACCGGGGAGCTGTTTTTT.

J is TRBJ1-4 and V is TRBV29-1; unclear D gene. Germline V CDR1 and CDR2: SQVTM, ANQGSEA. The CDR3 covers 13 residues. V lost 3 bases to trimming and J lost 11 bases, with 16 bases between them. The chain's CDR3 is CSVETGRRGKLFF. The CDR3 DNA reads TGCAGCGTTGAGACCGGCAGGAGAGGGAAACTGTTTTTT.